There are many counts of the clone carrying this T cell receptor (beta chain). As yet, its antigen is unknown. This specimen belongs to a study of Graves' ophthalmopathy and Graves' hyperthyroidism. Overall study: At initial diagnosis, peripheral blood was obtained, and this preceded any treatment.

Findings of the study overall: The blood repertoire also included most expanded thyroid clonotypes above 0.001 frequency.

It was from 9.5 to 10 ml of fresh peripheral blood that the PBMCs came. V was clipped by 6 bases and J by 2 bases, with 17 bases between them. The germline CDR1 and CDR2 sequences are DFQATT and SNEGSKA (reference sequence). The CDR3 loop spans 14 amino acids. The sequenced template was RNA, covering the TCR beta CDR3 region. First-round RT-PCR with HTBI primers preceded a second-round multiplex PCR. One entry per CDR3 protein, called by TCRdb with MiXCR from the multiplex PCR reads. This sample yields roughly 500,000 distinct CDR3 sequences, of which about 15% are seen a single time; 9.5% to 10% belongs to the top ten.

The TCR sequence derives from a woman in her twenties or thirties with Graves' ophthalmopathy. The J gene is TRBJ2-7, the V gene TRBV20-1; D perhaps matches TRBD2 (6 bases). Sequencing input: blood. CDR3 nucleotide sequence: TGCAGTGCCACAAGGGGACTTTCTGCCTACGAGCAGTACTTC. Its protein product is CSATRGLSAYEQYF.